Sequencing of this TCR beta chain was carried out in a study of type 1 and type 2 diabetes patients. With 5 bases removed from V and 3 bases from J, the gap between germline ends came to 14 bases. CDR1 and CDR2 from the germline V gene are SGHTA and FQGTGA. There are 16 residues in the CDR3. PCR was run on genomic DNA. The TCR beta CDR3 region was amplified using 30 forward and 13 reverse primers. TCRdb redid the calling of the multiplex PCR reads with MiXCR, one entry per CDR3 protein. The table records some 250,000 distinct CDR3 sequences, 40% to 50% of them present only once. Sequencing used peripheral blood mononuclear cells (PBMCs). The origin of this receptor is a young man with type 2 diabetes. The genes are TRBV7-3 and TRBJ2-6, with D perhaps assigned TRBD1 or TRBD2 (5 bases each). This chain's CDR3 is CASSASRGDGANVLTF. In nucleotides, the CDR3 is TGTGCCAGCAGCGCCTCGAGAGGGGATGGGGCCAACGTCCTGACTTTC. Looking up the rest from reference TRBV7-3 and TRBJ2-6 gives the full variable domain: GAGVSQTPSNKVTEKGKYVELRCDPISGHTALYWYRQSLGQGPEFLIYFQGTGAADDSGLPNDRFFAVRPEGSVSTLKIQRTERGDSAVYLCASSASRGDGANVLTFGAGSRLTVL.